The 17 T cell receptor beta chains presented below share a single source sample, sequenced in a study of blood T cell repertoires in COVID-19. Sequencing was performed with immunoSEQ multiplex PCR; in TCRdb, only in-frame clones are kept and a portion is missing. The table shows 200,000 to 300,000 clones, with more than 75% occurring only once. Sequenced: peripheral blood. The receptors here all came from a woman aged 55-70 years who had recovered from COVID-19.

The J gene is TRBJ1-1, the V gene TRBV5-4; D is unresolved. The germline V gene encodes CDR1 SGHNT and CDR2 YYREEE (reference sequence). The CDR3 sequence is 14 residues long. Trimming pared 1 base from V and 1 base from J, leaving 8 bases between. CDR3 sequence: CASSLPNRNTEAFF. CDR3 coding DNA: TGTGCCAGCAGCTTGCCTAACAGGAACACTGAAGCTTTCTTT.

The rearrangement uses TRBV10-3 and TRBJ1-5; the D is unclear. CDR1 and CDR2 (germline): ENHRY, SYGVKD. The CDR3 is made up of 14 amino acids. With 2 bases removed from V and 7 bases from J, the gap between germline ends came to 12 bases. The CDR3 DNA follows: TGTGCCATCAGTGAGAACGGAGGAGAGCAGCCCCAGCATTTT. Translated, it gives CAISENGGEQPQHF.

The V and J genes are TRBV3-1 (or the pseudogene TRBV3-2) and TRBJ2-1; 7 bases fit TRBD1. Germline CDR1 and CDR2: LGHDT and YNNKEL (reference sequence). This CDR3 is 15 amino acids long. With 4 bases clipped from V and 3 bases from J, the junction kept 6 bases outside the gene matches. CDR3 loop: CASSPTGIGYNEQFF. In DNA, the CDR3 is TGTGCCAGCAGCCCGACAGGGATCGGCTACAATGAGCAGTTCTTC.

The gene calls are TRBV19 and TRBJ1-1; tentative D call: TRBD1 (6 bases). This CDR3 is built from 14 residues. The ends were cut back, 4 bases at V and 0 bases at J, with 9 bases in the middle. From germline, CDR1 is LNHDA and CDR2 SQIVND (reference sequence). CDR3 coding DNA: TGTGCCAGTAGTACCGGACAGATGAACACTGAAGCTTTCTTT. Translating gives CASSTGQMNTEAFF.

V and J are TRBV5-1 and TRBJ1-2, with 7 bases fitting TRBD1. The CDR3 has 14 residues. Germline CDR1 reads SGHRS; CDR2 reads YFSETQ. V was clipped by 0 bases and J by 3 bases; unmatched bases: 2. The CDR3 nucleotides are TGCGCCAGCAGCTTGGGGGACAGCCACTATGGCTACACCTTC. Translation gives CASSLGDSHYGYTF.

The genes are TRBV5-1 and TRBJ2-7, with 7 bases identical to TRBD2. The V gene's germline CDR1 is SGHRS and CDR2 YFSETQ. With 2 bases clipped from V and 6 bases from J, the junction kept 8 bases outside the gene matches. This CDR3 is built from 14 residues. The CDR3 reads CASSFGGDRGEQYF. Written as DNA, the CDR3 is TGCGCCAGCAGCTTTGGGGGGGACCGGGGCGAGCAGTACTTC.

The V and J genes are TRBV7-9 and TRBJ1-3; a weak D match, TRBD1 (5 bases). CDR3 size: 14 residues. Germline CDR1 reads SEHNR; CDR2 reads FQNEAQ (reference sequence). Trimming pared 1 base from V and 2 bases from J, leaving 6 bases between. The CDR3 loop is CASSLGGAGNTIYF. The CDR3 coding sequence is TGTGCCAGCAGCTTAGGGGGCGCTGGAAACACCATATATTTT. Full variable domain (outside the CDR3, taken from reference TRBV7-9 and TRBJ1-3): DTGVSQNPRHKITKRGQNVTFRCDPISEHNRLYWYRQTLGQGPEFLTYFQNEAQLEKSRLLSDRFSAERPKGSFSTLEIQRTEQGDSAMYLCASSLGGAGNTIYFGEGSWLTVV.

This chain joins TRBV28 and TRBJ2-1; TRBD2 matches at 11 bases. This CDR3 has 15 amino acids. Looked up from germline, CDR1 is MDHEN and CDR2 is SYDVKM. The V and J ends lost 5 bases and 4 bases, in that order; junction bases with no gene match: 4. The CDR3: CASSPLAGGYNEQFF. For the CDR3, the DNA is TGTGCCAGCAGTCCGCTAGCGGGGGGTTACAATGAGCAGTTCTTC. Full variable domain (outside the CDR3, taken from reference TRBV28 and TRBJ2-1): DVKVTQSSRYLVKRTGEKVFLECVQDMDHENMFWYRQDPGLGLRLIYFSYDVKMKEKGDIPEGYSVSREKKERFSLILESASTNQTSMYLCASSPLAGGYNEQFFGPGTRLTVL.

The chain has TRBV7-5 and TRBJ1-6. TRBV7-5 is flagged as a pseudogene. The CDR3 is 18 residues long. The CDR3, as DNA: TGTGCCAGAAGCTTAGTAGAAGTGGTGAGCTCCTATAATTCACCCCTCCACTTT. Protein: CARSLVEVVSSYNSPLHF.

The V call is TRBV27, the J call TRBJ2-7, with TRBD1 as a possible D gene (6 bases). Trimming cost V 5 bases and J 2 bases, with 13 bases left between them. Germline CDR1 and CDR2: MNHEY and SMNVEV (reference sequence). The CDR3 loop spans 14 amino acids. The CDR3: CASSPLGGTYEQYF. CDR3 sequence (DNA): TGTGCCAGCAGTCCCCTTGGGGGCACCTACGAGCAGTACTTC.

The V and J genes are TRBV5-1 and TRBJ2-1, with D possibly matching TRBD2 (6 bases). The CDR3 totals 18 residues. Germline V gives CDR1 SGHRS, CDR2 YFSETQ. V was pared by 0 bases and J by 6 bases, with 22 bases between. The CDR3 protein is CASSLGGKRGTVPNEQFF. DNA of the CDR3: TGCGCCAGCAGCTTGGGCGGAAAACGGGGGACCGTCCCCAATGAGCAGTTCTTC.

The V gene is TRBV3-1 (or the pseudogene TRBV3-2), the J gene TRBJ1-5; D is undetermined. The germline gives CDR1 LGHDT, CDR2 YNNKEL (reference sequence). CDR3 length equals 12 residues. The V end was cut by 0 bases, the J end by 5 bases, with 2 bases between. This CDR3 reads CASSQDDQPQHF. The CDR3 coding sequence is TGTGCCAGCAGCCAAGACGATCAGCCCCAGCATTTT.

The CDR3, as DNA: TGCAGTGCTAGTGGGACAGGGGAAAACACCATATATTTT. Protein sequence: CSASGTGENTIYF. The chain has TRBV20-1 and TRBJ1-3, with 10 bases identical to TRBD1. V shed 3 bases, J shed 6 bases, and the junction held 2 bases outside the gene matches. The germline V gene encodes CDR1 DFQATT and CDR2 SNEGSKA (reference sequence). This CDR3 spans 13 amino acids.

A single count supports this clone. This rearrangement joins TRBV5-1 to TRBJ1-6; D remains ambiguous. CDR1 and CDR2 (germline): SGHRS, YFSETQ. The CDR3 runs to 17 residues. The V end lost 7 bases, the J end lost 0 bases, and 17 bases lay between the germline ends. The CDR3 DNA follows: TGCGCCAGCGCAAACGCAGGCTCGAGCTCCTATAATTCACCCCTCCACTTT. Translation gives CASANAGSSSYNSPLHF.

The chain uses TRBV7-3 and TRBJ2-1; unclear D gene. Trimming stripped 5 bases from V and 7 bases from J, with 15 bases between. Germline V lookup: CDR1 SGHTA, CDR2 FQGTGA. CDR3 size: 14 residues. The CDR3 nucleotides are TGTGCCAGCAGCCTACGCCCCGTAGCAAATGAGCAGTTCTTC. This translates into CASSLRPVANEQFF.

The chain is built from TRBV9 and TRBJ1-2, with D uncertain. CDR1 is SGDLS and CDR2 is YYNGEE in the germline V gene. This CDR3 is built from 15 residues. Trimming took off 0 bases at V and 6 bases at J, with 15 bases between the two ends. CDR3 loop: CASSVGAPFGNGYTF. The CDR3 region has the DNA TGTGCCAGCAGCGTAGGGGCACCTTTCGGGAATGGCTACACCTTC.

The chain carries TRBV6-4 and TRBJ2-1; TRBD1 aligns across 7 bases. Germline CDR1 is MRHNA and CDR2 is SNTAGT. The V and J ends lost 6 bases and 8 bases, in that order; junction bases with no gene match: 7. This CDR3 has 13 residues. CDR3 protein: CASREQGSDEQFF. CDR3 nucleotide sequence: TGTGCCAGCAGGGAACAGGGGTCCGATGAGCAGTTCTTC.